This T cell receptor beta chain emerged from a study of shared clonotypes between healthy human individuals. About the study: A couple of women and a few men aged 18 to 49 served as donors. Regarding the study as a whole: Naive CD4 clonotypes overlapped across several donors at approximately 5.3%.

The CDR3 sequence is 15 residues long. Germline V CDR1 and CDR2: KGHSH, LQKENI. V lost 2 bases, J lost 5 bases, and 3 bases stayed unmatched. Donors comprised only Caucasian adults living in Nashville, Tennessee. Memory CD4+ cells were the fraction left after CD45RA+ naive selection. TCRdb's table, derived via immunoSEQ multiplex PCR, lists solely in-frame clones and lacks some. The sample has approximately 1,000,000 clones; around 78% are singletons. As regards this clone: Its antigen is undetermined.

This receptor was taken from a young man in good health. Some clones in this sample may be carry-over from other donors' samples. The rearrangement joins TRBV18 to TRBJ2-1; the match to TRBD2 covers 10 bases. Sequencing was done on a sample of memory CD4+ T cells from PBMCs. Noted subset: CD45RA-negative fraction. The CDR3 DNA reads as TGTGCCAGCTCACCATTAGCGGGAGGCGACAATGAGCAGTTCTTC. Protein: CASSPLAGGDNEQFF.